The TCR beta chain under discussion was sequenced for a study of T cells in localized non-small cell lung cancer (dated by TCRdb to about 2020). Regarding the research as a whole: The study analyzed T cell repertoires of under 250 early-stage NSCLC patients, comparing tumors and uninvolved tumor-adjacent lungs. The cohort consisted of about 240 treatment-naive NSCLC patients whose localized lung tumors had been resected. NSCLC patients had a mean age of around 70 years, and 129 were male and more than 90 female. General findings and caveats noted by the study authors: Because the study design was exploratory, TCR variables were selected using unadjusted p-values without false-discovery rate correction. Longer overall survival was associated with higher blood T cell density, whereas shorter survival was associated with higher adjacent-lung clonality. A median of approximately 55 of the top 100 tumor clones were detected in paired uninvolved adjacent lung, and under 30 of these tumor clones were also found among the top 100 clones of the paired uninvolved adjacent lung. Because multi-region tumor sequencing was not performed, intratumor heterogeneity could not be ruled out. Uninvolved tumor-adjacent lung showed the highest T cell clonality, higher than tumor, which suggests more focused antigenic responses in the uninvolved tumor-adjacent lung.

This clone was detected a few times. What antigen it recognizes has not been identified. Per-nucleotide qualities are absent, and no much larger clonotype sits a single base away. At diagnosis, tumor, uninvolved tumor-adjacent lung and peripheral blood were collected and then preserved as a mix of FFPE and fresh-frozen material. The CDR3, from cysteine to phenylalanine, totals 14 residues. Only the CDR3 DNA stays, 42 bases, in frame from base 1. V was cut back by 1 base and J by 5 bases, leaving a gap of 8 bases between them. CDR1 SGHNT and CDR2 YENEEA are derived from the germline V gene. TCR beta CDR3 regions were sequenced from DNA using the immunoSEQ Assay. The paper's processing steps were these. T cell density was computed as TCR beta template counts normalized to usable DNA estimated by amplifying housekeeping genes. Using the preseqR package, richness was estimated by extrapolating to 120,000 templates for tissue samples and 400,000 templates for PBMC samples. Clonality was taken to be one minus Pielou's evenness. Differential abundance testing on productive amino-acid clonotypes, with a minimum total count of 5 and an alpha of 0.1, was used to identify tissue-enriched TCRs. The Jaccard Index and the Morisita Overlap Index were used to measure repertoire overlap between compartments. GLIPH grouped TCR beta CDR3s together with public tetramer-defined viral CDR3s, and a viral motif had to include at least three viral sequences and show V-gene enrichment. TCRdb took over this immuneACCESS table, retaining in-frame rearrangements with V and J assigned. Such tables are incomplete; in checked studies, under half of the missing clones stem from an unresolved V gene, and the remainder is unexplained. V, J and clone size derive from that table, while D and trimming were established from the DNA sequence. The sample yields approximately 2,600 clones; approximately 40% were counted once. The ten largest clones capture 8% to 10% of the sample.

Sequences were derived from lung tumor tissue, sampled before any cancer treatment. The clonotype originates from a male donor older than 55 with stage I squamous cell lung carcinoma. The chain employs TRBV11-3 and TRBJ2-2; TRBD2 could be the D gene, as 6 bases match. The CDR3 is CASSLGGGTGELFF. Here is the DNA: TGTGCCAGCAGCTTAGGTGGGGGGACCGGGGAGCTGTTTTTT.